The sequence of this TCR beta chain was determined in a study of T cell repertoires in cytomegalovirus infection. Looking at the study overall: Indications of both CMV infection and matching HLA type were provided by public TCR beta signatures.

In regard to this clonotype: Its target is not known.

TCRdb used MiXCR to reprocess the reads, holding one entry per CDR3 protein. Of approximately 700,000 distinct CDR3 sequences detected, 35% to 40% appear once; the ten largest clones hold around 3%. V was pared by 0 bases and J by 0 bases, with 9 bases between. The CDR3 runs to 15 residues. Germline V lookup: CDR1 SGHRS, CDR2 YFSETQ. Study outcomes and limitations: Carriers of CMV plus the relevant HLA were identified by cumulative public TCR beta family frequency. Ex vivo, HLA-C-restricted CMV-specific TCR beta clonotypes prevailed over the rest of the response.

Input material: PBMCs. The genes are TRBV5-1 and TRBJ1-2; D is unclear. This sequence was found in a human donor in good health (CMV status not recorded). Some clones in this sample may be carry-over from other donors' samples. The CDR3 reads CASSLEATSNYGYTF. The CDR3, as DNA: TGCGCCAGCAGCTTGGAGGCGACTTCTAACTATGGCTACACCTTC.